Reported below is one T cell receptor (beta chain). Its antigen is not identified. Germline V lookup: CDR1 SEHNR, CDR2 FQNEAQ (reference sequence). V lost 3 bases to trimming and J lost 4 bases; unmatched junction nucleotides: 14. The CDR3 runs 18 residues. The PCR used 60 Vbeta and 13 Jbeta primers. Original handling: Unique TCR beta chains totaled 65 million to 95 million in a later count, with about 11 million of them shared. Sequencing used immunoSEQ multiplex PCR; TCRdb keeps in-frame clones, though not all of them. V and J calls and clone size are given by that table; D and trimming were obtained from the DNA. Of tens of thousands of clones listed, around 77% are singletons. The sample comes from a study of cytomegalovirus exposure and HLA in healthy donors. Broader study findings: A later analysis linked a missense DCLRE1C variant to TCR beta V- and J-gene trimming.

The sequence was obtained from a male donor in good health and CMV-seropositive. Sequencing used PBMCs. J is TRBJ2-2 and V is TRBV7-9; TRBD2 aligns across 7 bases. CDR3 bases: TGTGCCAGCAGCTTGCAACTTTTGTCTCCGGGGGGCACCGGGGAGCTGTTTTTT. Its protein is CASSLQLLSPGGTGELFF.